This TCR beta chain was sequenced for a study of CD8 T cells in Susac syndrome. A note on this clonotype: The antigen is undetermined.

From blood CD8+ and CD4+ T cells, the TCR beta chain was sequenced. Through negative isolation, CD4+ and CD8+ T cells were obtained, while TEMRA cells were enriched using FACS. Whole-study results and caveats: As the study acknowledged, the number of individuals in its TCR sequencing and HLA analysis was relatively small.

RNA, at about 0.45 to 1 ug, was reverse transcribed with random hexamers. Amplification of TCR beta CDR3 used immunoSEQ multiplex PCR across 54 Vbeta and 13 Jbeta. TCRdb passed the immunoSEQ multiplex PCR reads through MiXCR, listing each CDR3 protein once. In the table there are some 130,000 distinct CDR3 sequences, approximately 90% of which are singletons. The germline V and J ends were trimmed by 5 bases and 3 bases, with 20 bases remaining between them. This CDR3 region has 17 residues. The germline gives CDR1 SEHNR, CDR2 FQNEAQ (reference sequence). The origin of this receptor is a human donor with multiple sclerosis. Sample: CD8+ T cells from PBMCs. The rearrangement links TRBV7-9 to TRBJ2-1, with D maybe TRBD2 (6 bases). The CDR3 loop is CASSPPRAGLNYNEQFF. The DNA of the CDR3 is TGTGCCAGCAGCCCACCCCGAGCGGGCCTGAACTACAATGAGCAGTTCTTC. Filled out from reference TRBV7-9 and TRBJ2-1, the complete variable domain reads DTGVSQNPRHKITKRGQNVTFRCDPISEHNRLYWYRQTLGQGPEFLTYFQNEAQLEKSRLLSDRFSAERPKGSFSTLEIQRTEQGDSAMYLCASSPPRAGLNYNEQFFGPGTRLTVL.